This T cell receptor beta chain was identified in a study of cytomegalovirus exposure and HLA in healthy donors. Study at large: The platform used for the approximately 130 validation repertoires matched that of the roughly 670 first-cohort repertoires, a later analysis reported. Findings of the study overall: According to a subsequent analysis, TCR clusters identified in the first cohort showed a tendency to co-occur across the 110 or so validation repertoires. In vitro confirmation showed a few CMV-associated chains to be CMV antigen specific.

Notes on this clone: Its antigen is still unknown.

The CDR3 length is 12 residues. Looked up from germline, CDR1 is SGHTA and CDR2 is FQGNSA. Trimming removed 5 bases at V and 5 bases at J, with 9 bases between. Measured with immunoSEQ multiplex PCR; TCRdb has only the in-frame clones, and not every one. This sample has about 98,000 clones; roughly 87% occur once, and the top ten carry roughly 4.3%. The V call is TRBV7-2, the J call TRBJ2-5; maybe TRBD1 (6 bases). The source material was PBMCs. This clonotype originated in a woman aged 25 to 39 in good health and CMV-seronegative. CDR3 protein: CASSRGGETQYF. CDR3 coding DNA: TGTGCCAGCAGCCGAGGGGGTGAGACCCAGTACTTC.